A single sample gave rise to the 25 T cell receptor beta chains below, sequenced in a study of cytomegalovirus exposure and HLA in healthy donors. Sequenced by immunoSEQ multiplex PCR; TCRdb stores in-frame clones only, minus some. Of 70,000 or so clones in the sample, 94% were seen once. Sequencing used PBMCs. The receptor set was obtained from a woman aged 18-30 years in good health and CMV-seronegative.

This clone appeared a single time. The chain couples TRBV7-9 to TRBJ1-1; D unresolved. Trimming cost V 5 bases and J 9 bases, with 10 bases left between them. Per germline, CDR1 SEHNR and CDR2 FQNEAQ (reference sequence). The CDR3 has 11 residues. The CDR3 loop is CASSVPSQAFF. CDR3 bases: TGTGCCAGCAGCGTCCCGAGTCAAGCTTTCTTT.

This chain links TRBV9 with TRBJ2-5, with D hard to call. V gave up 0 bases and J gave up 7 bases, with 16 bases separating them. Per germline, CDR1 SGDLS and CDR2 YYNGEE. The CDR3 length is 15 residues. The CDR3 DNA follows: TGTGCCAGCAGCGTAGGAGGAACCGGGTTGGGGACCCAGTACTTC. Protein sequence: CASSVGGTGLGTQYF.

The V gene is TRBV7-9, the J gene TRBJ2-7; no reliable D call. Trimming took 7 bases from V and 6 from J, leaving 10 bases between them. This CDR3 has 11 amino acids. Germline CDR1 is SEHNR and CDR2 is FQNEAQ (reference sequence). CDR3 bases: TGTGCCAGCACAGACTCGGGCGAGCAGTACTTC. It encodes CASTDSGEQYF.

The rearrangement uses TRBV29-1 and TRBJ1-1; D is possibly TRBD1 (5 bases). The CDR3 extends over 11 amino acids. Germline CDR1 is SQVTM and CDR2 is ANQGSEA. V gave up 4 bases and J gave up 6 bases, with 9 bases separating them. The CDR3 sequence: CSVARGAEAFF. The CDR3 bases are TGCAGCGTTGCCCGGGGGGCTGAAGCTTTCTTT. The variable domain in full, with the rest retrieved from reference TRBV29-1 and TRBJ1-1, is SAVISQKPSRDICQRGTSLTIQCQVDSQVTMMFWYRQQPGQSLTLIATANQGSEATYESGFVIDKFPISRPNLTFSTLTVSNMSPEDSSIYLCSVARGAEAFFGQGTRLTVV.

The chain couples TRBV10-3 to TRBJ2-5, with 10 bases aligning to TRBD2. Trimming removed 7 bases from V and 3 bases from J; junction bases left unmatched: 5. The CDR3 spans 14 residues. CDR1 ENHRY and CDR2 SYGVKD come from the germline V gene. The CDR3 reads CAIKAGGREETQYF. Here the CDR3 DNA reads TGTGCCATCAAAGCGGGAGGGCGGGAAGAGACCCAGTACTTC.

The V and J genes are TRBV9 and TRBJ1-1; a weak D match, TRBD1 (5 bases). Per the germline V gene, CDR1 is SGDLS and CDR2 is YYNGEE. The CDR3 length is 13 residues. V shed 9 bases and J shed 0 bases, with 12 bases lying between them. The CDR3 loop reads CATSRGMNTEAFF. CDR3 in DNA: TGTGCCACTAGCCGGGGGATGAACACTGAAGCTTTCTTT.

The V call is TRBV2, the J call TRBJ2-1, with D possibly being TRBD2 (6 bases). The CDR3 extends over 15 amino acids. The V gene lost 10 bases and the J gene lost 5 bases, with 21 bases spanning the gap. CDR1 SNHLY and CDR2 FYNNEI come from the germline V gene. The CDR3 sequence is CAITGGLASNNEQFF. The CDR3 DNA reads TGTGCCATTACAGGAGGCCTAGCGAGCAACAATGAGCAGTTCTTC.

The chain recombines TRBV11-2 with TRBJ2-1; possible D gene TRBD2, 6 bases. With 5 bases removed from V and 10 bases from J, the gap between germline ends came to 15 bases. Per the germline V gene, CDR1 is SGHAT and CDR2 is FQNNGV. There are 13 residues in the CDR3. The CDR3 DNA is TGTGCCAGCAGCGGGACGGACTATTCGGAGCAGTTCTTC. Translation: CASSGTDYSEQFF.

V and J are TRBV30 and TRBJ2-7; 7 positions match TRBD1. The CDR3 loop spans 14 amino acids. Germline V lookup: CDR1 GTSNPN, CDR2 SVGIG (reference sequence). V shed 2 bases and J 0 bases; nucleotides not matched to a gene: 4. The CDR3 is CAWSWTGSSYEQYF. For the CDR3, the DNA is TGTGCCTGGAGTTGGACAGGAAGCTCCTACGAGCAGTACTTC. Looking up the rest from reference TRBV30 and TRBJ2-7 gives the full variable domain: SQTIHQWPATLVQPVGSPLSLECTVEGTSNPNLYWYRQAAGRGLQLLFYSVGIGQISSEVPQNLSASRPQDRQFILSSKKLLLSDSGFYLCAWSWTGSSYEQYFGPGTRLTVT.

The chain uses TRBV28 and TRBJ2-5; 7 bases are shared with TRBD1. CDR3 size: 14 residues. The ends lost 9 bases at V and 5 bases at J; junction bases unmatched: 12. CDR1 is MDHEN, CDR2 SYDVKM, per germline. The CDR3 is CASEGQLASETQYF. DNA of the CDR3: TGTGCCAGTGAGGGACAGCTCGCGTCGGAGACCCAGTACTTC.

The chain carries TRBV19 and TRBJ2-5, with 11 bases matching TRBD2. V dropped 5 bases and J dropped 1; count of bases not matched to a gene: 3. Germline-derived CDR1 and CDR2 are LNHDA and SQIVND (reference sequence). This CDR3 is built from 15 residues. In DNA form, the CDR3 reads TGTGCCAGTAGTTCCCTAGCGGGGGGCCAAGAGACCCAGTACTTC. Its translation: CASSSLAGGQETQYF.

This clone was counted a single time. DNA of the CDR3: TGTGCCAGCAGCTCCCAGACAGGGAATCCTGGCTACACCTTC. It codes for CASSSQTGNPGYTF. This chain uses TRBV28 with TRBJ1-2; 7 positions agree with TRBD1. The germline V gene has CDR1 MDHEN and CDR2 SYDVKM. The V segment lost 6 bases and the J segment 7 bases; nucleotides outside the gene matches: 11. CDR3 size: 14 residues.

CDR3 amino acids: CASSEAPGTGNTGELFF. The CDR3 DNA is TGTGCCAGCAGCGAGGCCCCCGGGACAGGGAACACCGGGGAGCTGTTTTTT. The chain recombines TRBV9 with TRBJ2-2; 8 bases are a match to TRBD1. The V gene end was trimmed by 3 bases and the J gene end by 1 base; junction bases not matched to a gene: 8. The CDR3 spans 17 residues. Germline V gene lookup returns CDR1 SGDLS and CDR2 YYNGEE.

The gene calls are TRBV5-6 and TRBJ2-7; 11 nucleotides match TRBD1. J was trimmed by 0 bases and V by 6 bases; bases with no gene match: 5. There are 15 residues in the CDR3. Germline CDR1 and CDR2: SGHDT and YYEEEE. The CDR3 here is CASTGQGAFSYEQYF. The CDR3, as DNA: TGTGCCAGCACCGGACAGGGGGCTTTCTCCTACGAGCAGTACTTC.

This sequence joins TRBV19 and TRBJ2-2; D is possibly TRBD1 (5 bases). The CDR3 consists of 15 residues. V lost 6 bases to trimming and J lost 1 base, with 12 bases between them. Looked up from germline, CDR1 is LNHDA and CDR2 is SQIVND (reference sequence). As DNA, the CDR3 is TGTGCCAGTAGCCTCGGACACGTGAACACCGGGGAGCTGTTTTTT. It codes for CASSLGHVNTGELFF.

The V gene is TRBV28, the J gene TRBJ2-5; 10 bases fit TRBD2. The trim removed 9 bases at V and 5 bases at J, leaving 12 bases unmatched. The CDR3 runs 15 residues. Germline assignment: CDR1 MDHEN and CDR2 SYDVKM. The CDR3 spells CASLSGRAFGETQYF. The CDR3 bases are TGTGCCAGTCTAAGCGGGAGGGCATTCGGGGAGACCCAGTACTTC.

V is TRBV9 and J is TRBJ2-2, with 10 bases identical to TRBD2. The CDR3 has 21 residues. CDR1 SGDLS and CDR2 YYNGEE come from the germline V gene. With V trimmed by 4 bases and J by 1 base, 19 bases remained unmatched. The CDR3 loop reads CASSPAGLAEALGRNTGELFF. In DNA form, the CDR3 reads TGTGCCAGCAGCCCCGCCGGACTAGCGGAGGCGTTGGGCCGGAACACCGGGGAGCTGTTTTTT.

V and J are TRBV28 and TRBJ2-7, with 11 bases identical to TRBD1. V was clipped by 6 bases and J by 2 bases; unmatched bases: 6. There are 15 residues in the CDR3. Germline loops: CDR1 MDHEN, CDR2 SYDVKM. CDR3 coding DNA: TGTGCCAGCAGATCAGCGGGACAGGGGGCCTACGAGCAGTACTTC. Its translation: CASRSAGQGAYEQYF.

This chain connects TRBV27 to TRBJ2-7, with D possibly TRBD2 on 5 matching bases. Per the germline V gene, CDR1 is MNHEY and CDR2 is SMNVEV (reference sequence). This CDR3 is built from 12 residues. Trimming pared 1 base from V and 6 bases from J, leaving 7 bases between. As DNA, the CDR3 is TGTGCCAGCAGTTTATTGGGGAGCGAGCAGTACTTC. As protein: CASSLLGSEQYF.

The chain has TRBV11-2 and TRBJ2-3; no clear D gene. The CDR3 totals 16 residues. Trimming took off 1 base at V and 0 bases at J, with 11 bases between the two ends. Germline CDR1 SGHAT, CDR2 FQNNGV. This CDR3 is CASSLGSMASTDTQYF. Here the CDR3 DNA reads TGTGCCAGCAGCTTAGGGTCGATGGCTAGCACAGATACGCAGTATTTT.

This clone was recorded once. The chain combines TRBV9 with TRBJ1-2; 8 bases map to TRBD1. CDR3 length: 16 residues. Germline V gene sequence: CDR1 SGDLS, CDR2 YYNGEE. The trim removed 4 bases at V and 0 bases at J, leaving 8 bases unmatched. This CDR3 reads CASSPTGARPNYGYTF. The CDR3 DNA follows: TGTGCCAGCAGCCCGACAGGGGCCAGACCTAACTATGGCTACACCTTC. The full variable domain, rest sourced from reference TRBV9 and TRBJ1-2, is DSGVTQTPKHLITATGQRVTLRCSPRSGDLSVYWYQQSLDQGLQFLIQYYNGEERAKGNILERFSAQQFPDLHSELNLSSLELGDSALYFCASSPTGARPNYGYTFGSGTRLTVV.

The rearrangement joins TRBV27 to TRBJ2-5; 13 bases line up with TRBD2. V gave up 10 bases and J gave up 5 bases; unmatched junction bases: 10. The CDR3 is 15 amino acids. The germline gives CDR1 MNHEY, CDR2 SMNVEV (reference sequence). CDR3 region: CATALAGGPGETQYF. The CDR3 DNA sequence: TGTGCCACCGCACTAGCGGGGGGGCCGGGGGAGACCCAGTACTTC.

The genes are TRBV20-1 and TRBJ2-1; no firm D call. The CDR3 is 11 residues long. Germline CDR1 DFQATT, CDR2 SNEGSKA (reference sequence). Trimming shortened V by 4 bases and J by 4 bases, and 5 bases separated the two germline ends. CDR3 protein: CSATMYNEQFF. The CDR3 DNA reads as TGCAGTGCTACCATGTACAATGAGCAGTTCTTC.

V is TRBV4-1 and J is TRBJ1-1, with TRBD1 as a possible D gene (5 bases). The CDR3 is made up of 15 amino acids. Looked up from germline, CDR1 is MGHRA and CDR2 is YSYEKL. Between the trimmed V and J ends, which lost 4 bases and 0 bases, there was a span of 12 bases. The CDR3 region is CASSPRDSLNTEAFF. CDR3 in DNA: TGCGCCAGCAGCCCCCGGGACTCCTTGAACACTGAAGCTTTCTTT.

The chain has TRBV7-9 and TRBJ1-4; 9 bases map to TRBD1. Germline V gives CDR1 SEHNR, CDR2 FQNEAQ (reference sequence). With V trimmed by 5 bases and J by 8 bases, 9 bases remained unmatched. CDR3 length: 15 amino acids. The CDR3 nucleotides are TGTGCCAGCAGCGCCAGACAGGGGGAGGGAGAAAAACTGTTTTTT. It yields the protein CASSARQGEGEKLFF.